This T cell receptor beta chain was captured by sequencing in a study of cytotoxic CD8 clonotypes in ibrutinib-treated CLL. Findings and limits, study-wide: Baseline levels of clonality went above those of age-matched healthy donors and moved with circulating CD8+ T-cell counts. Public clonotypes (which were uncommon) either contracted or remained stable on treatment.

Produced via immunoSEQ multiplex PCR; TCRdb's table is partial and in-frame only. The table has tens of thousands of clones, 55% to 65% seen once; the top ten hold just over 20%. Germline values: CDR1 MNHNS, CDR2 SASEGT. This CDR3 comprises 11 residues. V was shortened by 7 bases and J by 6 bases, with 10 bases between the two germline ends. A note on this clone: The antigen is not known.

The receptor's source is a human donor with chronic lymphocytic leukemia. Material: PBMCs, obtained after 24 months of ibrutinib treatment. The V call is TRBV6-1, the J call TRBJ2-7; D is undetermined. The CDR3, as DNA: TGTGCCAGCACCGACTCATCCGAGCAGTACTTC. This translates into CASTDSSEQYF.